Detailed here is one T cell receptor (beta chain). Its antigen is currently unknown. The data are from a study of cytomegalovirus exposure and HLA in healthy donors. The PCR contained 60 Vbeta and 13 Jbeta primers. Study processing details: The authors later counted 65 million to 80 million unique TCR beta chains, roughly 10 million of them shared. The assay was immunoSEQ multiplex PCR, and TCRdb's table has in-frame clones only and misses some. V and J calls and clone size follow that table, whereas D and trimming were derived from the DNA. Recorded for this sample: more than 45,000 clones. V lost 3 bases to trimming and J lost 1 base, with 9 bases between them. This CDR3 has 14 residues. Germline assignment: CDR1 SEHNR and CDR2 FQNEAQ (reference sequence). Notes on the study in general: A few CMV-associated chains proved CMV antigen-specific in vitro. In an earlier analysis, most TCR beta V segments were productive about 87% or about 30% of the time.

The sequenced material came from PBMCs. The receptor was isolated from a woman aged 60-75 years in good health and CMV-seropositive. This sequence joins TRBV7-9 and TRBJ1-1, with a tentative D call TRBD1 (5 bases). The CDR3 nucleotides read TGTGCCAGCAGCTTTCAGGGCAGGAACACTGAAGCTTTCTTT. This sequence encodes CASSFQGRNTEAFF.